These T cell receptor beta chains were read from a single sample in a study of blood T cells in healthy people across ages. A single record per CDR3 protein comes from TCRdb applying MiXCR to the 5' RACE reads. Among over 750,000 distinct CDR3 sequences listed, around 25% were seen once. This same sample was also taken into another study, of T cells of mothers and their children.

Source material: blood. All receptors come from a boy younger than 18 in good health. CDR3s include the opening cysteine and the closing phenylalanine or tryptophan. The D gene is left open where the match is weak. Size values are once, few and many counts, or a class for expanded clones, and some rows have none.

cdr3_nt cdr3_aa d_call clone_size j_call v_call
TGTGCCAGCAGCCGACCCCGTGAGAACACCGGGGAGCTGTTTTTT CASSRPRENTGELFF . few TRBJ2-2 TRBV7-6
TGCAGTGCTAGAGACTTGACTAGCGGGAGTCGGGAGACCCAGTACTTC CSARDLTSGSRETQYF TRBD2 . TRBJ2-5 TRBV20-1
TGTGCCAGCGGGCCGGGTGGATATAATGAAAAACTGTTTTTT CASGPGGYNEKLFF . . TRBJ1-4 TRBV12-3/TRBV12-4
TGTGCCAGCTCACCTGACAGGGCCGTAAAAGAGACCCAGTACTTC CASSPDRAVKETQYF TRBD1 few TRBJ2-5 TRBV18
TGCAGCGTTGCAACAGCTAGGGACACTGAAGCTTTCTTT CSVATARDTEAFF . once TRBJ1-1 TRBV29-1
TGTGCCAGCAGCTTGGGGGTCAGCGCCGAGGGGGAGACCCAGTACTTC CASSLGVSAEGETQYF . . TRBJ2-5 TRBV7-3
TGTGCCAGCAGTTTGACAGGGAGAGGAACCGGGGAGCTGTTTTTT CASSLTGRGTGELFF TRBD1 few TRBJ2-2 TRBV11-2
TGTGCCAGCAGCTTTGCTGTCTTAGCCTACAATGAGCAGTTCTTC CASSFAVLAYNEQFF . . TRBJ2-1 TRBV11-2
TGTGCCAGCAGCTTTGGTACCCCCGGGACTAGCGGGGGGTACCCCTCCTACGAGCAGTACTTC CASSFGTPGTSGGYPSYEQYF TRBD2 few TRBJ2-7 TRBV11-2
TGTGCCAGCAGCTTAGGGACAGACCTCTTGGGTGGCTACACCTTC CASSLGTDLLGGYTF . few TRBJ1-2 TRBV13
TGCAGTGCCAGAGTGGGGTCCTATGGCTACACCTTC CSARVGSYGYTF . few TRBJ1-2 TRBV20-1
TGCGCCAGCAGCCAAGTCCCTGGGGGGAACGAGCAGTACTTC CASSQVPGGNEQYF . few TRBJ2-7 TRBV4-3
TGTGCCAGCAGTTTCTTTAGCGGGAGCCCCCTTGGGGAGCAGTACTTC CASSFFSGSPLGEQYF TRBD2 . TRBJ2-7 TRBV28
TGTGCCAGCAGCTACACTAGCGGGGTATGGGAGACCCAGTACTTC CASSYTSGVWETQYF TRBD2 . TRBJ2-5 TRBV7-2
TGTGCCAGCAGAGGGACTCGGGTGGGCTATGGCTACACCTTC CASRGTRVGYGYTF . . TRBJ1-2 TRBV12-3/TRBV12-4
TGTGCCAGCAGCCCCCCTGGGGAGGGGTCTAATTCACCCCTCCACTTT CASSPPGEGSNSPLHF . few TRBJ1-6 TRBV6-1
TGTGCCAGCAGCTTCGCCCTGGGGACAGGGGCGGAGACCCAGTACTTC CASSFALGTGAETQYF TRBD1 few TRBJ2-5 TRBV7-2
TGTGCCAGCAGCCCCAGGCGGGGGGACAGGGACTACAATGAGCAGTTCTTC CASSPRRGDRDYNEQFF . . TRBJ2-1 TRBV7-6
TGTGCCAGCAGTGTAGGTGGTAGCGGGATTGAGGAGCAGTTCTTC CASSVGGSGIEEQFF TRBD2 . TRBJ2-1 TRBV2
TGTGCCAGCAGTGAAGCTGACAGGGACCACGAGCAGTACTTC CASSEADRDHEQYF TRBD1 . TRBJ2-7 TRBV2
TGTGCCAGCAGTTTATCCTCCGCGACTAGCGGAAACACAGATACGCAGTATTTT CASSLSSATSGNTDTQYF TRBD2 . TRBJ2-3 TRBV28
TGCAGTGCTAGCGGGAGTATCTATGAGCAGTTCTTC CSASGSIYEQFF . . TRBJ2-1 TRBV20-1
TGCGCCAGCAGCCGGTCGAGCGGGAGCGCGGGCAATGAGCAGTTCTTC CASSRSSGSAGNEQFF TRBD2 . TRBJ2-1 TRBV4-1
TGTGCCAGCAGTTACTATCTTGGGGGAACTGAAGCTTTCTTT CASSYYLGGTEAFF . . TRBJ1-1 TRBV6-5
TGTGCCAGCAGCCAAGTGGGACTAGCCGGACCAGATACGCAGTATTTT CASSQVGLAGPDTQYF TRBD2 . TRBJ2-3 TRBV3-1
TGTGCCAGCAGTTTTGATCAGGCGACCCAGTACTTC CASSFDQATQYF . . TRBJ2-5 TRBV12-3/TRBV12-4
TGCGCCAGCAGCCCTAGACAGGGGGAGGAATCACCCCTCCACTTT CASSPRQGEESPLHF TRBD1 . TRBJ1-6 TRBV4-1
TGCGCCAGCAGCTTATCAGACAACGGCTACACCTTC CASSLSDNGYTF . few TRBJ1-2 TRBV5-1
TGTGCCAGCAGCCCAGTGAGGGACAGCCCTGGAAACACCATATATTTT CASSPVRDSPGNTIYF TRBD1 . TRBJ1-3 TRBV9
TGTGCCAGCAGCTGGGGGTTGAACTACGAGCAGTACTTC CASSWGLNYEQYF . few TRBJ2-7 TRBV7-9
TGTGCCAGCTCTCACAGGGCAGCTGGGCAGCAAGAGACCCAGTACTTC CASSHRAAGQQETQYF . . TRBJ2-5 TRBV12-3/TRBV12-4
TGTGCCAGTAGTATAGTGGCGTCGGGACAGGGGGCATCCTATGAGCAGTTCTTC CASSIVASGQGASYEQFF TRBD1 few TRBJ2-1 TRBV19
TGTGCCAGCAGAAATGAAGAGACCCAGTACTTC CASRNEETQYF . . TRBJ2-5 TRBV2
TGTGCTAGTGGCCCAGACATGAGCTCCTACAATGAGCAGTTCTTC CASGPDMSSYNEQFF . . TRBJ2-1 TRBV12-5
TGTGCCAGCAGTTCAATTGAATCCTACGAGCAGTACTTC CASSSIESYEQYF . once TRBJ2-7 TRBV6-5
TGTGCCAGCAACGTCGTGATGAAGCCTAGCACAGATACGCAGTATTTT CASNVVMKPSTDTQYF . . TRBJ2-3 TRBV7-9
TGTGCCAGCAGCTTAGACCCGGGACAGAAACTTACACCCCTCCACTTT CASSLDPGQKLTPLHF TRBD1 few TRBJ1-6 TRBV11-2
TGCGCCAGCAGCCTAAGTTTAGCGGGGGGGCAGAATGAGCAGTTCTTC CASSLSLAGGQNEQFF TRBD2 few TRBJ2-1 TRBV4-3
TGTGCCAGCAGTTACGCCCCAGGGTCTCGGGAAAAACTGTTTTTT CASSYAPGSREKLFF . few TRBJ1-4 TRBV6-5
TGCGCCAGCAGCCAAGTTACTGGAGAGACCCAGTACTTC CASSQVTGETQYF . few TRBJ2-5 TRBV4-3
TGCGCCAGCAGCACCCGACCCTCCTACGAGCAGTACTTC CASSTRPSYEQYF . . TRBJ2-7 TRBV4-3
TGTGCCAGCAGCTACGTTGCCGTCTCCCAAGAGACCCAGTACTTC CASSYVAVSQETQYF . few TRBJ2-5 TRBV7-2
TGTGCCAGCAGTGAATTACGGGGGGAAGAGACCCAGTACTTC CASSELRGEETQYF TRBD2 . TRBJ2-5 TRBV25-1
TGTGCCAGCAGCTTAACTATGGAAGAGACCCAGTACTTC CASSLTMEETQYF . few TRBJ2-5 TRBV7-3
TGTGCCGACGCCCGGGACATTAACTATGGCTACACCTTC CADARDINYGYTF . few TRBJ1-2 TRBV5-5
TGTGCCAGCAGCATTCACTCAACTAATGAAAAACTGTTTTTT CASSIHSTNEKLFF . . TRBJ1-4 TRBV7-9
TGTGCCAGCATGGGAGGGGCGGGGGGACCGTATGGCTACACCTTC CASMGGAGGPYGYTF . few TRBJ1-2 TRBV25-1